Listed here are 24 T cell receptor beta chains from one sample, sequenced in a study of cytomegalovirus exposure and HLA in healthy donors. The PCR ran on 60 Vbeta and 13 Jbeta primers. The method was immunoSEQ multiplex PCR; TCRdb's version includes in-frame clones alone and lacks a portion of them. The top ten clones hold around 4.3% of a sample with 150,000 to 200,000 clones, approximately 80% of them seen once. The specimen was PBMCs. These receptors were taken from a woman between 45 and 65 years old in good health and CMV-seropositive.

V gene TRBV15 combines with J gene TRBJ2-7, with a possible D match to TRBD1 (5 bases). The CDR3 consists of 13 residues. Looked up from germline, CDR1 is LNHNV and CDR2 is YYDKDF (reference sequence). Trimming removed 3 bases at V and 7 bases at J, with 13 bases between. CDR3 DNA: TGTGCCACCAGCAGGGGGCCCTCGAGGGAGCAGTACTTC. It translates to CATSRGPSREQYF.

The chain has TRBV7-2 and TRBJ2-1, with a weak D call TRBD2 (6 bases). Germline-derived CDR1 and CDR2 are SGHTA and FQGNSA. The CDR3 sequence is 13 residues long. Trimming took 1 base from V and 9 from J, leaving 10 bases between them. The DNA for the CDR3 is TGTGCCAGCAGCTTAGGGTGGAGGGGTGAGCAGTTCTTC. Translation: CASSLGWRGEQFF.

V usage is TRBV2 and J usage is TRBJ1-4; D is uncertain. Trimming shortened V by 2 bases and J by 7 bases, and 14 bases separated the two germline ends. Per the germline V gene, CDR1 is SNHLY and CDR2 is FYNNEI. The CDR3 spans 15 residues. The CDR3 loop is CASSETPSRGEKLFF. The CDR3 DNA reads TGTGCCAGCAGTGAAACCCCTTCCCGGGGTGAAAAACTGTTTTTT.

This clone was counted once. CDR3 region: CASSFPLSGAHTGELFF. As DNA, the CDR3 is TGTGCCAGCAGCTTTCCGCTTAGCGGGGCGCACACCGGGGAGCTGTTTTTT. This chain joins TRBV7-6 and TRBJ2-2; 8 bases map to TRBD2. The CDR3 totals 17 residues. V trimming: 3 bases; J trimming: 3 bases; junction bases outside the gene matches: 9. Germline assignment: CDR1 SGHVS and CDR2 FNYEAQ.

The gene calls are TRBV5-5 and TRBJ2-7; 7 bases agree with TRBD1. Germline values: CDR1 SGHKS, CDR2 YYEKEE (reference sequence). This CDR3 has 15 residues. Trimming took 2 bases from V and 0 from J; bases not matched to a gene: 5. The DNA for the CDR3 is TGTGCCAGCAGCTTCGAGACAGGGACCTCCTACGAGCAGTACTTC. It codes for CASSFETGTSYEQYF. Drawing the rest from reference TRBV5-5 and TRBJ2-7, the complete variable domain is DAGVTQSPTHLIKTRGQQVTLRCSPISGHKSVSWYQQVLGQGPQFIFQYYEKEERGRGNFPDRFSARQFPNYSSELNVNALLLGDSALYLCASSFETGTSYEQYFGPGTRLTVT.

CDR3 region: CASIASGDYGYTF. DNA for the CDR3: TGTGCCAGCATTGCTTCAGGGGACTATGGCTACACCTTC. The rearrangement joins TRBV7-9 to TRBJ1-2, with D perhaps matching TRBD1 (6 bases). The V end was cut by 7 bases, the J end by 3 bases, with 12 bases between. Germline V gene data show CDR1 as SEHNR and CDR2 as FQNEAQ (reference sequence). This CDR3 has 13 residues.

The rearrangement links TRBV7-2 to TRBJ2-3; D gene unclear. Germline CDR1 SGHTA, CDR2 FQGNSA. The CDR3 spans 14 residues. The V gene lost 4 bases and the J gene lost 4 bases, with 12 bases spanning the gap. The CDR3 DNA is TGTGCCAGCAGCTCCGGGTCCTGGGCAGATACGCAGTATTTT. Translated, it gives CASSSGSWADTQYF. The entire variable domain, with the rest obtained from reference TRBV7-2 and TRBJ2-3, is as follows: GAGVSQSPSNKVTEKGKDVELRCDPISGHTALYWYRQSLGQGLEFLIYFQGNSAPDKSGLPSDRFSAERTGGSVSTLTIQRTQQEDSAVYLCASSSGSWADTQYFGPGTRLTVL.

This chain's CDR3 is CASSKQGAGIYNEQFF. In DNA form, the CDR3 reads TGTGCCAGCAGTAAACAGGGGGCTGGGATTTACAATGAGCAGTTCTTC. The V and J genes are TRBV2 and TRBJ2-1; 9 bases match TRBD1. This CDR3 is 16 amino acids long. Per germline, CDR1 SNHLY and CDR2 FYNNEI. After removal of 5 bases from V and 4 bases from J, the junction contained 9 bases not matched to a gene. Together with reference TRBV2 and TRBJ2-1, the CDR3 gives the full variable domain: EPEVTQTPSHQVTQMGQEVILRCVPISNHLYFYWYRQILGQKVEFLVSFYNNEISEKSEIFDDQFSVERPDGSNFTLKIRSTKLEDSAMYFCASSKQGAGIYNEQFFGPGTRLTVL.

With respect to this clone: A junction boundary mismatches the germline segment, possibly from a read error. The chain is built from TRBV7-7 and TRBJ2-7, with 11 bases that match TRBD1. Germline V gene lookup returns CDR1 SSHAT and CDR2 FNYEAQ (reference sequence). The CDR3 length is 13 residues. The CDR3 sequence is CASSPDRGHEQYF. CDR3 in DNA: TGTGCTAGCAGCCCGGACAGGGGGCACGAGCAGTACTTC.

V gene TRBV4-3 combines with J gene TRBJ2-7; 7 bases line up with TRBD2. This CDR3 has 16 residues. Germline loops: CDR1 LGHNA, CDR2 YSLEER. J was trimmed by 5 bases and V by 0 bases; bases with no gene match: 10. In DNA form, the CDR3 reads TGCGCCAGCAGCCAAGATATGGGCGGGAGCTTCAACGAGCAGTACTTC. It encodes CASSQDMGGSFNEQYF.

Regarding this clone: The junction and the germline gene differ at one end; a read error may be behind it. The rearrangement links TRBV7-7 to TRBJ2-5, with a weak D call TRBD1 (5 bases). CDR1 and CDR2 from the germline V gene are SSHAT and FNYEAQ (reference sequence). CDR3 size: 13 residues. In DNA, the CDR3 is TGTGCTAGCAGCCCGGACATGCAAGAGACCCAGTACTTC. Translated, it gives CASSPDMQETQYF.

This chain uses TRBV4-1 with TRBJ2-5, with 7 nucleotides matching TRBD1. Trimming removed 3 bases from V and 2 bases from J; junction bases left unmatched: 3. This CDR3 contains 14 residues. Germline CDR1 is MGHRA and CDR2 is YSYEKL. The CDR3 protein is CASSHRDSQETQYF. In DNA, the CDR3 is TGCGCCAGCAGCCATCGGGACAGTCAAGAGACCCAGTACTTC.

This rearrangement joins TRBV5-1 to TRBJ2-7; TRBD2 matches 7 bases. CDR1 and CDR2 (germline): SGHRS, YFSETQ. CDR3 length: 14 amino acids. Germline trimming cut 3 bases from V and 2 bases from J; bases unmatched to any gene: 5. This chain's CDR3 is CASSSEGLAYEQYF. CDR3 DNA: TGCGCCAGCAGCTCCGAAGGACTAGCCTACGAGCAGTACTTC. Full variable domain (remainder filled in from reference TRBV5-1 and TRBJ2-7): KAGVTQTPRYLIKTRGQQVTLSCSPISGHRSVSWYQQTPGQGLQFLFEYFSETQRNKGNFPGRFSGRQFSNSRSEMNVSTLELGDSALYLCASSSEGLAYEQYFGPGTRLTVT.

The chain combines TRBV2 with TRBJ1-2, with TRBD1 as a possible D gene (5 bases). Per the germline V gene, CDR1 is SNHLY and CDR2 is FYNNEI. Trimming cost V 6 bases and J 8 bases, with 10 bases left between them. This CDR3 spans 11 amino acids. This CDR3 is CASRRTHGYTF. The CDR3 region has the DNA TGTGCCAGCAGGAGGACACACGGCTACACCTTC.

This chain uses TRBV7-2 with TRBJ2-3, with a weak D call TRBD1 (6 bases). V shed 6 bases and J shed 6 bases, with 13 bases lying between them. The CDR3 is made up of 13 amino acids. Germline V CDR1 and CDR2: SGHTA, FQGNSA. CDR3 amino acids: CASRLRGGDTQYF. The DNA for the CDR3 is TGTGCCAGCAGACTACGTGGGGGCGATACGCAGTATTTT.

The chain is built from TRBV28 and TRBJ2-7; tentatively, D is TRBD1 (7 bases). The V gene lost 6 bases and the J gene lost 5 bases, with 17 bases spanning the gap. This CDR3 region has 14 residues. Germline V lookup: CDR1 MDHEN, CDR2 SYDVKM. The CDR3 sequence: CASRATGEVDEQYF. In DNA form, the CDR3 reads TGTGCCAGCAGAGCCACAGGGGAGGTGGACGAGCAGTACTTC.

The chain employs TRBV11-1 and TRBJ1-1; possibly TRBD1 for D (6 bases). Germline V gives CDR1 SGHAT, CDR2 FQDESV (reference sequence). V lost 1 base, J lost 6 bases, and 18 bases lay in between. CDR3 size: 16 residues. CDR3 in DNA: TGTGCCAGCAGCTTAGAGGGGGTGAGGGTTGACGCTGAAGCTTTCTTT. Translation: CASSLEGVRVDAEAFF. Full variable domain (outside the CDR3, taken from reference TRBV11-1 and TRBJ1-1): EAEVAQSPRYKITEKSQAVAFWCDPISGHATLYWYRQILGQGPELLVQFQDESVVDDSQLPKDRFSAERLKGVDSTLKIQPAELGDSAMYLCASSLEGVRVDAEAFFGQGTRLTVV.

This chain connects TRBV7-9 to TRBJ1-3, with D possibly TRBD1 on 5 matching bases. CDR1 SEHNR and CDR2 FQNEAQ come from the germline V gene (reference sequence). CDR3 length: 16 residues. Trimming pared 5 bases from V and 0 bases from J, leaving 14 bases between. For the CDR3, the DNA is TGTGCCAGCAGCCTACAGACAGTGAGCTCTGGAAACACCATATATTTT. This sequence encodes CASSLQTVSSGNTIYF.

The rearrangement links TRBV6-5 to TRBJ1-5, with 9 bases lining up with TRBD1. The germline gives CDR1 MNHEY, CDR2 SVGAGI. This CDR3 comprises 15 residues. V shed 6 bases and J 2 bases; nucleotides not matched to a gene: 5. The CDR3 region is CASSRTGVGNQPQHF. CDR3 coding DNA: TGTGCCAGCAGCAGGACAGGGGTTGGCAATCAGCCCCAGCATTTT.

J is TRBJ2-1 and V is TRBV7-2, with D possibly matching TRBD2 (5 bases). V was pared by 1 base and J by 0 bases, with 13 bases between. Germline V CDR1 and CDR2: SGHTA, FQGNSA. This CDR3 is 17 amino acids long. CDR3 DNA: TGTGCCAGCAGCTTAGTAGGAGGCAGGAGCTCCTACAATGAGCAGTTCTTC. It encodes CASSLVGGRSSYNEQFF.

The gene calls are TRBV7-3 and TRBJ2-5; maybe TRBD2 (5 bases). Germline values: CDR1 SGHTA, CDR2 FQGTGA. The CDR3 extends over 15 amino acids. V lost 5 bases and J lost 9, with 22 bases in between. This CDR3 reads CASSKDGERERPQYF. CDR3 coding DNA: TGTGCCAGCAGCAAGGACGGGGAAAGGGAGAGACCCCAGTACTTC.

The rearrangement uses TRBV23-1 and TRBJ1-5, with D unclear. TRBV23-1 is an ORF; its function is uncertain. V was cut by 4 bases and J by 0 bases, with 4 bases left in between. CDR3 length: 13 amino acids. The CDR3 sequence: CASSPGSNQPQHF. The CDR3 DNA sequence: TGCGCCAGCAGTCCGGGTAGCAATCAGCCCCAGCATTTT.

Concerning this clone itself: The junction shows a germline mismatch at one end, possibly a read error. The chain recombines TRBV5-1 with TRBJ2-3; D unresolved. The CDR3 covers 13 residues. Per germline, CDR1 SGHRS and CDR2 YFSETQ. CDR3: CASSLNEADTQYF. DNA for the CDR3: TGCGCTAGCAGCTTGAACGAGGCAGATACGCAGTATTTT.

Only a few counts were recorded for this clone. In nucleotides, the CDR3 is TGCGCCAGCACTGAGATTGCGACAGGGTCGGTCAATGAGCAGTTCTTC. Amino acids: CASTEIATGSVNEQFF. This chain uses TRBV5-1 with TRBJ2-1; TRBD1 aligns across 7 bases. J was trimmed by 6 bases and V by 6 bases; bases with no gene match: 15. The germline V gene has CDR1 SGHRS and CDR2 YFSETQ. There are 16 residues in the CDR3.